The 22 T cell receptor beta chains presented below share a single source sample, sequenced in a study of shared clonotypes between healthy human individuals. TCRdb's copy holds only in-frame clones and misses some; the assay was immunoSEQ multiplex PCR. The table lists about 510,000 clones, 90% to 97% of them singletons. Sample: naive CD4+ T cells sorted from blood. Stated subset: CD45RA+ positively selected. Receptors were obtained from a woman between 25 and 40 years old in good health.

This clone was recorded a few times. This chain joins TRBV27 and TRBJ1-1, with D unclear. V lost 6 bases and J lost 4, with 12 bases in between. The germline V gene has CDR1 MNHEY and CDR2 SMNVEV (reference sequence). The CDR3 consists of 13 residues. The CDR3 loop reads CASSSHAGTEAFF. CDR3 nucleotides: TGTGCCAGCAGCTCACATGCGGGCACTGAAGCTTTCTTT.

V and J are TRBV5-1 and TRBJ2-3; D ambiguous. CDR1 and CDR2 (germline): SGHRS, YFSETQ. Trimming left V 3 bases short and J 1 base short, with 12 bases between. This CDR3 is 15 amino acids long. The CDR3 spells CASSYSEWGTDTQYF. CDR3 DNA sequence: TGCGCCAGCAGCTACTCGGAGTGGGGCACAGATACGCAGTATTTT. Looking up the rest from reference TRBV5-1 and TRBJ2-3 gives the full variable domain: KAGVTQTPRYLIKTRGQQVTLSCSPISGHRSVSWYQQTPGQGLQFLFEYFSETQRNKGNFPGRFSGRQFSNSRSEMNVSTLELGDSALYLCASSYSEWGTDTQYFGPGTRLTVL.

CDR3 nucleotides: TGTGCCAGCAGCCGGGACCGGGTGTCTCAGCCCCAGCATTTT. As protein: CASSRDRVSQPQHF. This chain uses TRBV6-5 with TRBJ1-5; D is perhaps TRBD1 (5 bases). This CDR3 has 14 amino acids. The germline CDR1 and CDR2 sequences are MNHEY and SVGAGI. The V gene lost 6 bases and the J gene lost 6 bases, with 15 bases spanning the gap.

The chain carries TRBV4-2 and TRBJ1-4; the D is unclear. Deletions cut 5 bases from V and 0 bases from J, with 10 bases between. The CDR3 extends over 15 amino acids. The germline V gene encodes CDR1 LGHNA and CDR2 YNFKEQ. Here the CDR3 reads CASSIQGTTNEKLFF. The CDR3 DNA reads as TGTGCCAGCAGCATACAAGGAACAACTAATGAAAAACTGTTTTTT.

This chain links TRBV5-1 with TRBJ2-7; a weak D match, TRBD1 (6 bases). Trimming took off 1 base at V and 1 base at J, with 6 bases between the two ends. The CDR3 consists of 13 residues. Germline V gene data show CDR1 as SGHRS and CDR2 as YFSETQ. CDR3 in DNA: TGCGCCAGCAGCTTGAGGGGGTCCTACGAGCAGTACTTC. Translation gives CASSLRGSYEQYF.

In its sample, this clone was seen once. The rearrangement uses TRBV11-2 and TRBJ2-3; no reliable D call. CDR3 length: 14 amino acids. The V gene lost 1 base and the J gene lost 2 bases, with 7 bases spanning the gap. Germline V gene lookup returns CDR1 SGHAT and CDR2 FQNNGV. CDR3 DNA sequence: TGTGCCAGCAGCTTAGCTCCGTACACAGATACGCAGTATTTT. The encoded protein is CASSLAPYTDTQYF.

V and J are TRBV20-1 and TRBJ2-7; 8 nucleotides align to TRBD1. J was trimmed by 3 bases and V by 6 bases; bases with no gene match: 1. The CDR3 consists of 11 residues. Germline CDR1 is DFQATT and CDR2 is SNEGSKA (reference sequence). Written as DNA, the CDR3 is TGCAGTGCGGACAGGGTCTACGAGCAGTACTTC. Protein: CSADRVYEQYF.

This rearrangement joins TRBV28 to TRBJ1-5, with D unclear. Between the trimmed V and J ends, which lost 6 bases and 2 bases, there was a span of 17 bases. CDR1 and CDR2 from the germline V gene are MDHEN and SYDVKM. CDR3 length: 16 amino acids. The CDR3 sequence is CASRPHTGSGNQPQHF. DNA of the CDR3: TGTGCCAGCAGGCCCCACACGGGTTCGGGCAATCAGCCCCAGCATTTT.

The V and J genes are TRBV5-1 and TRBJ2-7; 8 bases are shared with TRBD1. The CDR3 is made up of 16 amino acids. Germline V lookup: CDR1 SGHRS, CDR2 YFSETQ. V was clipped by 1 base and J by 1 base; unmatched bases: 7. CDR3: CASSLSSGGSSYEQYF. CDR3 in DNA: TGCGCCAGCAGCTTGAGTTCAGGGGGCTCGTCCTACGAGCAGTACTTC.

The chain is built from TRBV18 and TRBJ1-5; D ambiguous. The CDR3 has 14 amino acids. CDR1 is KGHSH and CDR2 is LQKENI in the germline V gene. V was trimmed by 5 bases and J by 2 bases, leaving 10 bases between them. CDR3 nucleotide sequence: TGTGCCAGCTCAGGGGTGCAGGGCAATCAGCCCCAGCATTTT. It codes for CASSGVQGNQPQHF.

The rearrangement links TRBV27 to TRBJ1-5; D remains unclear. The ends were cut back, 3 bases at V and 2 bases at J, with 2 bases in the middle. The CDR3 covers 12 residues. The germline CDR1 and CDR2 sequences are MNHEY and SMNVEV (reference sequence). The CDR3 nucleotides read TGTGCCAGCAGTTTGGGCAATCAGCCCCAGCATTTT. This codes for CASSLGNQPQHF.

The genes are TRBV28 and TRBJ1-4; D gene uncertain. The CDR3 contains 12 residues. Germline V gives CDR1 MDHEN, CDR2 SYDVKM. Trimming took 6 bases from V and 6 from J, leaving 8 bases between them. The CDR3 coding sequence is TGTGCCAGCAGAAACGCCCATGAAAAACTGTTTTTT. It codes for CASRNAHEKLFF.

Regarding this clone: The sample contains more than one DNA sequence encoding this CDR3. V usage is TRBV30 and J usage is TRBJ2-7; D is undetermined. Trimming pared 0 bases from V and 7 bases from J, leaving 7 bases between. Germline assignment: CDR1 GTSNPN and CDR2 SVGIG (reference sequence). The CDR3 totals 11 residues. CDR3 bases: TGTGCCTGGAGTGTCGGCGGAGAGCAGTACTTC. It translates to CAWSVGGEQYF.

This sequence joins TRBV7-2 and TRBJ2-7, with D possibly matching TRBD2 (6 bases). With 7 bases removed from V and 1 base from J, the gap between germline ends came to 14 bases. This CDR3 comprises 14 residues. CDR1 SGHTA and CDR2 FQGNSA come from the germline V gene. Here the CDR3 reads CASIRSGRSYEQYF. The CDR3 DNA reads TGTGCCAGCATCCGTAGCGGCAGATCCTACGAGCAGTACTTC.

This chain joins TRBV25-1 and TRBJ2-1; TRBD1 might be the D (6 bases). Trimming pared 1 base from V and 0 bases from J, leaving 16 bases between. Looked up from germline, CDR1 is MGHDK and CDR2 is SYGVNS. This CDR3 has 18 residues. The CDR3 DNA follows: TGTGCCAGCAGTGAATCCGTCAGGGGTATAAGCTCCTACAATGAGCAGTTCTTC. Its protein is CASSESVRGISSYNEQFF. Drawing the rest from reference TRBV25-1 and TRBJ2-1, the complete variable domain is EADIYQTPRYLVIGTGKKITLECSQTMGHDKMYWYQQDPGMELHLIHYSYGVNSTEKGDLSSESTVSRIRTEHFPLTLESARPSHTSQYLCASSESVRGISSYNEQFFGPGTRLTVL.

The CDR3 loop is CASATPTNEKLFF. The CDR3 DNA follows: TGTGCCAGCGCTACACCAACTAATGAAAAACTGTTTTTT. The chain links TRBV19 to TRBJ1-4; D is undetermined. Deletions cut 9 bases from V and 0 bases from J, with 8 bases between. The CDR3 runs 13 residues. CDR1 is LNHDA and CDR2 is SQIVND in the germline V gene (reference sequence). The complete variable domain, with remaining parts taken from reference TRBV19 and TRBJ1-4, reads DGGITQSPKYLFRKEGQNVTLSCEQNLNHDAMYWYRQDPGQGLRLIYYSQIVNDFQKGDIAEGYSVSREKKESFPLTVTSAQKNPTAFYLCASATPTNEKLFFGSGTQLSVL.

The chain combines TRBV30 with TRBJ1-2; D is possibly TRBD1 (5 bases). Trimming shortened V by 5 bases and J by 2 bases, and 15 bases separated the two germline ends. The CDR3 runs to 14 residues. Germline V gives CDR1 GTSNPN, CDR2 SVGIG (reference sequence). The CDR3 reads CAWVRGLVNYGYTF. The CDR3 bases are TGTGCCTGGGTGAGGGGATTGGTGAACTATGGCTACACCTTC.

In DNA form, the CDR3 reads TGTGCCAGCAGCATAGGCAGGGGATCGGGTCAGCCCCAGCATTTT. This gives the protein CASSIGRGSGQPQHF. The chain employs TRBV7-2 and TRBJ1-5, with a tentative D call TRBD1 (6 bases). The CDR3 has 15 amino acids. Per the germline V gene, CDR1 is SGHTA and CDR2 is FQGNSA. The germline V and J ends were trimmed by 5 bases and 6 bases, with 17 bases remaining between them.

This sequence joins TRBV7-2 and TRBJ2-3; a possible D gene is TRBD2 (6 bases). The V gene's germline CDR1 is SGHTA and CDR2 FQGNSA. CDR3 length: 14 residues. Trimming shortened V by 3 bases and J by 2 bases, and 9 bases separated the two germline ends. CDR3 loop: CASSFLANTDTQYF. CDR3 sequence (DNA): TGTGCCAGCAGCTTTCTAGCGAACACAGATACGCAGTATTTT. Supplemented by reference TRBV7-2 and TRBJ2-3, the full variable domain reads GAGVSQSPSNKVTEKGKDVELRCDPISGHTALYWYRQSLGQGLEFLIYFQGNSAPDKSGLPSDRFSAERTGGSVSTLTIQRTQQEDSAVYLCASSFLANTDTQYFGPGTRLTVL.

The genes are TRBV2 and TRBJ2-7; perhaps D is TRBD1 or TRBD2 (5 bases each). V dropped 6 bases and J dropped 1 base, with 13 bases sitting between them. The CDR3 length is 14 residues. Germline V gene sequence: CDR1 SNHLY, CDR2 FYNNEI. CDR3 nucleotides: TGTGCCAGCAGGTCCCGGGACCTATCCTACGAGCAGTACTTC. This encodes CASRSRDLSYEQYF.

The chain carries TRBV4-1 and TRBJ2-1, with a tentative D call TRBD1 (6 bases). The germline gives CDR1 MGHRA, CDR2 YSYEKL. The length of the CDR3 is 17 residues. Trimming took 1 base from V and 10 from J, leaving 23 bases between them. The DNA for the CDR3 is TGCGCCAGCAGCCAAGGGTGGGGTTGGGGGCGGCCCCGAGAGCAGTTCTTC. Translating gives CASSQGWGWGRPREQFF.

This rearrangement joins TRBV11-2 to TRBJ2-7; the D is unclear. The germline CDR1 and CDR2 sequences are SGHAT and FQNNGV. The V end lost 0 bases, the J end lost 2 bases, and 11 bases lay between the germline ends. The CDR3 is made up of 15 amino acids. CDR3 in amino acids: CASSLDWRPTYEQYF. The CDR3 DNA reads TGTGCCAGCAGCTTAGATTGGCGGCCAACCTACGAGCAGTACTTC. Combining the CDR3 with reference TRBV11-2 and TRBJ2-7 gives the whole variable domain EAGVAQSPRYKIIEKRQSVAFWCNPISGHATLYWYQQILGQGPKLLIQFQNNGVVDDSQLPKDRFSAERLKGVDSTLKIQPAKLEDSAVYLCASSLDWRPTYEQYFGPGTRLTVT.